This TCR beta chain originates from a study of CD8+CD57+ T cells in acquired aplastic anemia. Whole-study context: Sorting CD4+ and CD8+ cells gave DNA averaging approximately 3 ug.

The use of genomic DNA as template underpinned the TCR beta VDJ and CDR3 profiling. MiXCR, run by TCRdb on the reads, gives a single entry per CDR3 protein. The sample yields under 350,000 distinct CDR3 sequences, 56% seen once. Before being chosen for sequencing, patients had shown CD8+CD57+ cell expansion by flow cytometry. The CDR3 runs to 17 residues. Trimming took 6 bases from V and 4 from J; bases not matched to a gene: 16. This clonotype appeared many times. The sequenced sample consisted of sorted CD4+, CD8+, or CD8+CD57+ T cells (not recorded which) from PBMCs. This chain connects TRBV12-3 or TRBV12-4 to TRBJ1-2; 8 bases agree with TRBD1. The sequence was obtained from a human donor with aplastic anemia. The CDR3: CASSLSSWTGHTYGYTF. The CDR3 nucleotides are TGTGCCAGCAGCCTATCCAGTTGGACAGGGCATACCTATGGCTACACCTTC.